This T cell receptor (beta chain) was documented in a study of cytomegalovirus exposure and HLA in healthy donors (dated by TCRdb to 2016 to 2017). Regarding the study in general: According to a later analysis, the 120 or so validation repertoires were produced on the same platform as the approximately 620 repertoires of the first cohort. The study aimed to test whether cataloging public T cell receptors could reveal signatures of past pathogen exposure. In addition to the first cohort of roughly 670 subjects, a separate validation cohort of 120 different subjects was used. To predict cytomegalovirus infection status, the study combined high-throughput TCR immunosequencing, statistical association of individual TCRs with disease status, and machine learning.

CDR3 length: 15 amino acids, cysteine to phenylalanine. Of the read, only the CDR3 DNA is kept; its 45 bases are in frame from base 1. According to the germline V gene, CDR1 reads SGHTA and CDR2 reads FQGTGA. V trim: 6 bases; J trim: 0 bases; unmatched bases: 4. In its sample, this clone was seen once. No cognate antigen has been identified for it. No clone much larger than this one lies a single base away; base qualities are absent. Separate from the approximately 700-subject first cohort, the validation cohort of 120 subjects was the group to which the donors belonged. Findings and caveats that apply to the study as a whole: The classifier was reported to diagnose cytomegalovirus status with high specificity and sensitivity in both the original and validation cohorts. A later analysis found that TCRs clustered in the first cohort also tended to co-occur in the 120 validation repertoires, with 94% of cluster scores above 0. In vitro tests confirmed that three of the cytomegalovirus-associated TCR beta chains recognize cytomegalovirus antigens. While some public TCRs were present in many individuals, most TCR sequences turned up only very rarely across donors. The authors suggested that the approach could potentially be extended to other disease states and immunological phenotypes. A later analysis lacked HLA typing for the validation cohort, so it scored co-occurrence in that cohort across all 120 or so repertoires. The study listed 164 TCR beta chains as associated with cytomegalovirus.

Receptors were amplified or captured by the immunoSEQ multiplex PCR assay. In the paper's pipeline: A statistical classification framework was built to diagnose cytomegalovirus status from the catalog of TCR beta chain sequences. TCRdb holds this immuneACCESS table with in-frame rearrangements only. Some clones are missing; in checked studies, unresolved V genes explain under half, and the rest has no known cause. From that table come the V and J calls and clone size; the DNA was used to work out D and trimming. Present in this sample are about 130,000 clones, approximately 95% of which were seen just once. The ten most abundant clones make up 1.5% to 2% of the sample.

Sequenced input: PBMCs. The chain is made from TRBV7-3 and TRBJ2-2, and 7 bases in between align with TRBD1. This receptor was taken from a man aged 18 to 35 in good health and CMV-seronegative. The base sequence is TGTGCCAGCAGTCGGGACAGCGCGAACACCGGGGAGCTGTTTTTT. This translates into CASSRDSANTGELFF.